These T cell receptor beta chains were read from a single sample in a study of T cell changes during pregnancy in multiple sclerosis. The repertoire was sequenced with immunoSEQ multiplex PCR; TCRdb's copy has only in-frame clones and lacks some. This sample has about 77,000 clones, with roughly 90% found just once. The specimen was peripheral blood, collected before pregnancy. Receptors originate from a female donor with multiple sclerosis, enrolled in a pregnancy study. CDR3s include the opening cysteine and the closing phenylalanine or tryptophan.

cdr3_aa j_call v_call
CASSFDSSHSPLHF TRBJ1-6 TRBV5-4
CASSPVPGGEQYF TRBJ2-7 TRBV7-9
CASSGQALNYGYTF TRBJ1-2 TRBV2
CASRIGGRGKDGYTF TRBJ1-2 TRBV11-2
CASSEWGEGRYEQYF TRBJ2-7 TRBV2
CASSYRENNQPQHF TRBJ1-5 TRBV6-5
CASSLYPQGYEQYF NA TRBV4-3
CASSLDVDRANTEAFF TRBJ1-1 TRBV5-1
CASSLVLAGLGTGELFF TRBJ2-2 TRBV7-9
CASSPTRQGGLDEQFF TRBJ2-1 TRBV28
CASSFSGGFYNEQFF TRBJ2-1 TRBV6-5
CASSYGHTPNTEAFF TRBJ1-1 TRBV6-5
CASSQQDRATEAFF TRBJ1-1 TRBV4-1
CATSRTGAPLGYEQYF TRBJ2-7 TRBV15
CASSRQAAGELFF TRBJ2-2 TRBV2
CATVGPPTDTQYF TRBJ2-3 TRBV10-3
CASSLDSGGSYEQYF TRBJ2-7 TRBV7-2
CASSWTANYGYTF TRBJ1-2 TRBV7-2
CASSGTGFEKLFF TRBJ1-4 TRBV5-1
CSAQGVVGIYPGELFF TRBJ2-2 TRBV29-1
CASSPNPTEAPYEQYF TRBJ2-7 TRBV7-6
CASRGGNQPQHF TRBJ1-5 TRBV28
CASSQDPTGTDTQYF TRBJ2-3 TRBV4-3
CASSLRTARLAGDEQFF TRBJ2-1 TRBV4-2
CASSLVSRGANTGELFF TRBJ2-2 TRBV7-6
CASSTSAYEQYF TRBJ2-7 TRBV28
CASSRGYFDGYTF TRBJ1-2 TRBV5-6
CASSVKPGGIATNEKLFF TRBJ1-4 TRBV6-1
CASQTGTGGYGEQYF TRBJ2-7 TRBV7-9
CASSRTAGTAYNEQFF TRBJ2-1 TRBV2
CASSPRVSTDTQYF TRBJ2-3 TRBV7-9
CASSELYSNQPQHF TRBJ1-5 TRBV2
CASAPGQGVRKLFF TRBJ1-4 TRBV19
CASSLGGGPSWETQYF TRBJ2-5 TRBV5-6
CAWSSGDPYNSPLHF TRBJ1-6 TRBV30
CASSPSQRRTYEQYF TRBJ2-7 TRBV7-2
CASSLDSGGAVRTQYF TRBJ2-5 TRBV7-2
CASSEVQVVMGSPLHF TRBJ1-6 TRBV6-1
CASSPLDREGNTEAFF TRBJ1-1 TRBV5-6
CASSRTGGYTEAFF TRBJ1-1 TRBV7-2
CAIGGRAGNEKLFF TRBJ1-4 TRBV10-3
CASSDRDRGETQYF TRBJ2-5 TRBV28
CASSYSYRGYGYTF TRBJ1-2 TRBV6-5
CAWSPGGTEAFF TRBJ1-1 TRBV30
CAWRPGHQHYEQYF TRBJ2-7 TRBV30
CASSKARASGGSTDTQYF TRBJ2-3 TRBV21-1
CASSIRDSNQPQHF TRBJ1-5 TRBV19
CASSPDSDSPLHF TRBJ1-6 TRBV18
CAISDPGQRNTEAFF TRBJ1-1 TRBV10-3
CASSVLTSGVINEQFF TRBJ2-1 TRBV9
CASSFAQSPGDTEAFF TRBJ1-1 TRBV5-1
CASSKTGGEREAFF TRBJ1-1 TRBV6-5
CASSEVLAGYTKETQYF TRBJ2-5 TRBV2
CATGGAPGQNEKLFF TRBJ1-4 TRBV28
CASSLGPRGSNQPQHF TRBJ1-5 TRBV6-4
CASSPGPASQETQYF TRBJ2-5 TRBV18
CASSLTISGGSSYEQYF TRBJ2-7 TRBV4-1
CASSGEGGSGANVLTF TRBJ2-6 TRBV6-1
CASSYQGYGYTF TRBJ1-2 TRBV6-6
CASSPEAGGPDTQYF TRBJ2-3 TRBV6-1